This TCR beta chain was sequenced during a study of blood T cells in healthy people across ages. A J-beta primer mix and a sample-barcoded 5' primer were used in a second PCR of about 6 to 12 cycles. A single record per CDR3 protein comes from TCRdb applying MiXCR to the 5' RACE reads. Altogether some 1 million distinct CDR3 sequences are present, over 35% being singletons, with the ten largest covering approximately 17%. Germline V gene data show CDR1 as LGHDT and CDR2 as YNNKEL (reference sequence). This CDR3 has 13 residues. In the case of this clonotype: Its ends do not fully match the called genes, so a read error is possible.

Sequencing was done on a sample of blood. The receptor was isolated from a woman between 55 and 75 years old in good health. The chain uses TRBV3-1 and TRBJ1-2; D ambiguous. CDR3 DNA: TGTACCAGCAGCCTTTCCGTTGACTATGGCTACACCTTC. Protein: CTSSLSVDYGYTF.